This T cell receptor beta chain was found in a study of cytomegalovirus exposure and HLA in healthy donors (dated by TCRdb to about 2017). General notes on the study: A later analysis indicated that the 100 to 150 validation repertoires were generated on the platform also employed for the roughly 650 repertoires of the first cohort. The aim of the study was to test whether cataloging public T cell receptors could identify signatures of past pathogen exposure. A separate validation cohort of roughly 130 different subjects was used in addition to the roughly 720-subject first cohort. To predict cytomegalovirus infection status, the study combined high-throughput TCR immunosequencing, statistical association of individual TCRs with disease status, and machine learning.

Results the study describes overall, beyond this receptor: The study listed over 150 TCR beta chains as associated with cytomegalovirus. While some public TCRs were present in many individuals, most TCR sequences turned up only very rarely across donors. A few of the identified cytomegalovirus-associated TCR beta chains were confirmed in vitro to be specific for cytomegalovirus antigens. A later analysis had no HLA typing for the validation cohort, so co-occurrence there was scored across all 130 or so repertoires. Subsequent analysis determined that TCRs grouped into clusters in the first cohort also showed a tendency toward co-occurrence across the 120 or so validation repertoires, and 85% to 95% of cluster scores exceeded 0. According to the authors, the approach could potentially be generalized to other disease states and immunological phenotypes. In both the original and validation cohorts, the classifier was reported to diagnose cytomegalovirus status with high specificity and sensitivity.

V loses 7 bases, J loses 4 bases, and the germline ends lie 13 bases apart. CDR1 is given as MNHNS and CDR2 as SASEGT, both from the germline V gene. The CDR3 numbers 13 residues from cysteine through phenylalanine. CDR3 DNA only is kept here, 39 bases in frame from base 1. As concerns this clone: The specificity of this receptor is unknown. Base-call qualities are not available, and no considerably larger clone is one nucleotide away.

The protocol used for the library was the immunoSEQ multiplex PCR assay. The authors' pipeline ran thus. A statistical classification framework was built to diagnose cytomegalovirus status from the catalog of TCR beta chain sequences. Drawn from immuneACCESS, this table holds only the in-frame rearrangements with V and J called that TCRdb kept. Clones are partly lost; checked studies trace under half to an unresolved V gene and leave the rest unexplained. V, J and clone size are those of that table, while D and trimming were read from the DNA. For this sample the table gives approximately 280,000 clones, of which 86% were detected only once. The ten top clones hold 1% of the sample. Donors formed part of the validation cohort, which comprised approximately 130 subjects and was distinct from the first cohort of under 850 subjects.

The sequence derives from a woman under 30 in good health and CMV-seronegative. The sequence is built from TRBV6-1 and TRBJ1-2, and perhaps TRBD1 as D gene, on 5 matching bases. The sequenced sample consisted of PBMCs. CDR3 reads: CASKETDFYGYTF. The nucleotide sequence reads TGTGCCAGCAAAGAGACAGACTTCTATGGCTACACCTTC.